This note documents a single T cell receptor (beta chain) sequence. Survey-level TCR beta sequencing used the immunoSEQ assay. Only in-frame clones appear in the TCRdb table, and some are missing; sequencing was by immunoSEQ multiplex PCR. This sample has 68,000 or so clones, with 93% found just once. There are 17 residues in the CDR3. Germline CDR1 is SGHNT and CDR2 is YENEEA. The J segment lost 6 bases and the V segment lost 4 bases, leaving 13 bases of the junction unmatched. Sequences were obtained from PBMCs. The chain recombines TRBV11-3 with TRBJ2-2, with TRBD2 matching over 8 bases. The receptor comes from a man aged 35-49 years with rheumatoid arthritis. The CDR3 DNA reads TGTGCCAGCAGCTACCCCGGGATAGCGGGAACTCCCGGGGAGCTGTTTTTT. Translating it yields CASSYPGIAGTPGELFF. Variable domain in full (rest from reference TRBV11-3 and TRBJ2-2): EAGVVQSPRYKIIEKKQPVAFWCNPISGHNTLYWYLQNLGQGPELLIRYENEEAVDDSQLPKDRFSAERLKGVDSTLKIQPAELGDSAVYLCASSYPGIAGTPGELFFGEGSRLTVL.